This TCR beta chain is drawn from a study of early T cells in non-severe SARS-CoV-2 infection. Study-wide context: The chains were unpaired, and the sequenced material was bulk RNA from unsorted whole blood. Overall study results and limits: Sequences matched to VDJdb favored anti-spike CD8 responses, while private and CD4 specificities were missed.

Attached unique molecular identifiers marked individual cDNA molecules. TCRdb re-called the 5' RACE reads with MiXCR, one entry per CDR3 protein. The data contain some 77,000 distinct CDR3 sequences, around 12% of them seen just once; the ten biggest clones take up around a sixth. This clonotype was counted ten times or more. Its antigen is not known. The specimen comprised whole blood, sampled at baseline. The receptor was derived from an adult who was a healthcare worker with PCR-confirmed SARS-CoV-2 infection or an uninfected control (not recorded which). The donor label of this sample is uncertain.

The CDR3 region has the DNA TGTGCCAGCAGTGACTCAATTGGGAGCTCCTACAATGAGCAGTTCTTC. It is translated as CASSDSIGSSYNEQFF. This chain joins TRBV6-4 and TRBJ2-1, with D maybe TRBD2 (5 bases). V lost 0 bases and J 0 bases, leaving 9 bases between the germline ends. From germline, CDR1 is MRHNA and CDR2 SNTAGT. The CDR3 is made up of 16 amino acids.